This TCR beta chain was found in a study of blood T cell repertoires in COVID-19. Study details: There were acute and convalescent COVID-19 samples, and they came from the United States, Italy and Spain. Sample material is recorded as cDNA or gDNA derived from T cells, B-cell-depleted T cells, or PBMCs.

TCRdb's table, derived via immunoSEQ multiplex PCR, lists solely in-frame clones and lacks some. The sample has 200,000 to 250,000 clones, approximately 86% seen once; the top ten hold about 3.8%. This TCR was sampled from an elderly woman with acute or convalescent COVID-19. The sequenced sample consisted of peripheral blood.

The CDR3 coding sequence is TGTGCCAGCAGTTTAAGGCTAGGGGATAATTCACCCCTCCACTTT. Its translation: CASSLRLGDNSPLHF. V gene TRBV27 combines with J gene TRBJ1-6; TRBD1 is a possible D gene (5 bases). Per the germline V gene, CDR1 is MNHEY and CDR2 is SMNVEV (reference sequence). V lost 2 bases and J lost 5, with 10 bases in between. The CDR3 runs to 15 residues.